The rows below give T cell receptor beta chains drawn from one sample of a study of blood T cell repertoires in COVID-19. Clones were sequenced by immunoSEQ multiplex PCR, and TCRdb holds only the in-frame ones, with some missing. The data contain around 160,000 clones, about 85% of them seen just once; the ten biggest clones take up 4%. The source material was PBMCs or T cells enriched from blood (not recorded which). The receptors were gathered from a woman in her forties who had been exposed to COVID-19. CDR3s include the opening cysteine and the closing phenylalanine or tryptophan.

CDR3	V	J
CASSYSAGGSNQPQHF	TRBV6-5	TRBJ1-5
CASSETGGQETQYF	TRBV5-1	TRBJ2-5
CSVASGTDYNEQFF	TRBV29-1	TRBJ2-1
CASSPWSGTGNQPQHF	TRBV6-2/TRBV6-3	TRBJ1-5
CASTAVGQEGQETQYF	TRBV5-4	TRBJ2-5
CSVAPGYGSEKLFF	TRBV29-1	TRBJ1-4
CASSFPRHRGGYEQYF	TRBV28	TRBJ2-7
CAIDDRGLGETQYF	TRBV6-5	TRBJ2-5
CASSWGTPSGEQYF	TRBV4-2	TRBJ2-7
CASSQDWSSSYNEQFF	TRBV4-1	TRBJ2-1
CASSPAAGSYEQYF	TRBV5-8	TRBJ2-7
CASSPTGYGYGYTF	TRBV10-1	TRBJ1-2
CASSSIIAGGGETQYF	TRBV7-2	TRBJ2-5
CASSVKQGFYNEQFF	TRBV2	TRBJ2-1
CASSTGQGGEKLFF	TRBV6-5	TRBJ1-4
CASRQGYGYTF	TRBV5-1	TRBJ1-2
CASSLRTAYEQYF	TRBV5-4	TRBJ2-7
CASGSRAGELFF	TRBV5-1	TRBJ2-2
CASSPKTGGETQYF	TRBV4-3	TRBJ2-5
CASSALSYEQYF	TRBV2	TRBJ2-7
CASSSGRIYTF	TRBV7-2	TRBJ1-2
CASSLTGATNEKLFF	TRBV7-8	TRBJ1-4